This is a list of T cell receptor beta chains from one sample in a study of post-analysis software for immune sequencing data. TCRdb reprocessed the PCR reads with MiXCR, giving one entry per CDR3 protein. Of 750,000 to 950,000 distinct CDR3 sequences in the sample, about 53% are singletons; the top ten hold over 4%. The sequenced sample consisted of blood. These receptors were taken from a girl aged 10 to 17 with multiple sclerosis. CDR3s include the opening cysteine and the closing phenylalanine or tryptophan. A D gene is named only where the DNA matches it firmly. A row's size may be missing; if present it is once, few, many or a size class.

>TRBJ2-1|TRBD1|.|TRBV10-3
TGTGCCATCAAGAATCCGGACAGGGGGTTGGATGAGCAGTTCTTC
CAIKNPDRGLDEQFF
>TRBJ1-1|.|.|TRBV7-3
TGTGCCAGCAGCCCGAACAACTGGAGGAACACTGAAGCTTTCTTT
CASSPNNWRNTEAFF
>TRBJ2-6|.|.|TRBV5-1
TGCGCCAGCAGCTTGGTAACCTCTGGGGCCAACGTCCTGACTTTC
CASSLVTSGANVLTF
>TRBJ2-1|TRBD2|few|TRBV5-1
TGCGCCAGCAGCTTGGCCGGGGGGACCCTGACCTACGAGCAGTTCTTC
CASSLAGGTLTYEQFF
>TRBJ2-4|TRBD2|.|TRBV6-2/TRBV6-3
TGTGCCAGCAGTTACGATGCGGGACTAGGAGGGGGGACAGCCAAAAACATTCAGTACTTC
CASSYDAGLGGGTAKNIQYF
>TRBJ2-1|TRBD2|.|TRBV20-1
TGCAGTGCTTACGACCGACTAGCGGGAGTGTACAATGAGCAGTTCTTC
CSAYDRLAGVYNEQFF
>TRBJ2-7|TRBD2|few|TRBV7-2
TGTGCCACGTCCTCTACTAGCGCGGAGCAGTACTTC
CATSSTSAEQYF
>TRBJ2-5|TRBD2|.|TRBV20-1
TGCAGTGCTACTAGATTAGCGGGAGGGCCGAGGGAGACCCAGTACTTC
CSATRLAGGPRETQYF
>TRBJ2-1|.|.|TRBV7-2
TGTGCCAGCAGCTTAGCGATCGGGACGGAGTACAATGAGCAGTTCTTC
CASSLAIGTEYNEQFF
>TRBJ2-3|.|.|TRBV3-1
TGTGCCAGCAGCCAAGGGGAGGCAGGGCCAGATACGCAGTATTTT
CASSQGEAGPDTQYF